These 19 T cell receptor beta chains share one sample of origin, sequenced in a study of radiation and T cells in renal cell carcinoma. The time point denotes: blood 4 weeks post-SBRT, at nephrectomy. Treatment meaning: 15 Gy SBRT to primary tumor, nephrectomy 4 weeks later. Sequencing used immunoSEQ multiplex PCR; TCRdb keeps in-frame clones, though not all of them. The sample records approximately 170,000 clones, 88% being singletons. The sample in question was blood, obtained from a patient whose treatment included radiotherapy and nephrectomy. These TCRs come from a woman aged 50 to 60 with renal cell carcinoma.

The CDR3 protein is CASSYERGGETQYF. As DNA, the CDR3 is TGTGCCAGCAGTTATGAGCGGGGGGGAGAGACCCAGTACTTC. V and J are TRBV6-6 and TRBJ2-5; 10 bases align to TRBD2. With 3 bases clipped from V and 4 bases from J, the junction kept 2 bases outside the gene matches. Germline V CDR1 and CDR2: MNHNY, SVGAGI (reference sequence). The CDR3 covers 14 residues.

The rearrangement links TRBV4-1 to TRBJ2-1; D may correspond to TRBD1 or TRBD2 (6 bases each). V gave up 1 base and J gave up 6 bases, with 19 bases separating them. CDR1 is MGHRA, CDR2 YSYEKL, per germline. The CDR3 length is 17 residues. The CDR3 coding sequence is TGCGCCAGCAGCCAAGTAGGTTTGACGGAGGGGGTCAATGAGCAGTTCTTC. Translation: CASSQVGLTEGVNEQFF.

In nucleotides, the CDR3 is TGTGCCAGCCGCTCGGGGACAGGGTTTTCACCCCTCCACTTT. This codes for CASRSGTGFSPLHF. V and J are TRBV6-1 and TRBJ1-6; TRBD1 agrees at 9 bases. Losses at the gene ends were 8 bases for V and 9 bases for J; bases not matched to a gene: 8. Germline V gene sequence: CDR1 MNHNS, CDR2 SASEGT. CDR3 length: 14 residues.

This clone was seen more than once but under ten times. The chain carries TRBV7-6 and TRBJ1-3; D unresolved. CDR1 SGHVS and CDR2 FNYEAQ come from the germline V gene. V was cut by 0 bases and J by 0 bases, with 12 bases left in between. The CDR3 runs to 17 residues. In nucleotides, the CDR3 is TGTGCCAGCAGCTTAGCGCTGGTAGGCAGCTCTGGAAACACCATATATTTT. This codes for CASSLALVGSSGNTIYF.

This clone was detected only once. This chain connects TRBV5-1 to TRBJ1-6; 10 bases line up with TRBD1. Trimming at V came to 0 bases and at J to 1 base, leaving 4 bases not matched to a gene. Looked up from germline, CDR1 is SGHRS and CDR2 is YFSETQ. The CDR3 is 18 residues long. CDR3 DNA: TGCGCCAGCAGCTTGGCGGACAGGGGGATATCCTATAATTCACCCCTCCACTTT. Translating it yields CASSLADRGISYNSPLHF.

The V and J genes are TRBV19 and TRBJ1-4; no clear D gene. Looked up from germline, CDR1 is LNHDA and CDR2 is SQIVND (reference sequence). Trimming shortened V by 6 bases and J by 8 bases, and 19 bases separated the two germline ends. The CDR3 has 15 amino acids. CDR3 residues: CASRVTATRQEKLFF. The CDR3, as DNA: TGTGCCAGTAGGGTTACAGCAACGAGACAAGAAAAACTGTTTTTT.

The CDR3 here is CASSEHTGNTIYF. The CDR3 DNA follows: TGCGCCAGCAGTGAACATACTGGAAACACCATATATTTT. The chain is built from TRBV10-2 and TRBJ1-3, with D uncertain. The germline V gene encodes CDR1 WSHSY and CDR2 SAAADI. Trimming took 3 bases from V and 2 from J, leaving 5 bases between them. This CDR3 spans 13 amino acids.

The rearrangement uses TRBV29-1 and TRBJ2-4; D is unclear. The length of the CDR3 is 11 residues. CDR1 and CDR2 from the germline V gene are SQVTM and ANQGSEA. Trimming left V 6 bases short and J 6 bases short, with 9 bases between. The CDR3 protein is CSVAPGNIQYF. CDR3 nucleotides: TGCAGCGTCGCTCCGGGAAACATTCAGTACTTC. Filled out from reference TRBV29-1 and TRBJ2-4, the complete variable domain reads SAVISQKPSRDICQRGTSLTIQCQVDSQVTMMFWYRQQPGQSLTLIATANQGSEATYESGFVIDKFPISRPNLTFSTLTVSNMSPEDSSIYLCSVAPGNIQYFGAGTRLSVL.

Only one count was recorded for this clone. The chain carries TRBV19 and TRBJ1-1, with 8 nucleotides matching TRBD1. The CDR3 is made up of 11 amino acids. From germline, CDR1 is LNHDA and CDR2 SQIVND (reference sequence). With 9 bases clipped from V and 10 bases from J, the junction kept 7 bases outside the gene matches. The CDR3 loop is CASIGQGLAFF. CDR3 DNA: TGTGCCAGCATCGGACAGGGCTTAGCTTTCTTT.

This clone was picked up a small number of times. V usage is TRBV15 and J usage is TRBJ1-1; D is uncertain. Between the trimmed V and J ends, which lost 0 bases and 1 base, there was a span of 6 bases. The germline CDR1 and CDR2 sequences are LNHNV and YYDKDF (reference sequence). The CDR3 contains 14 residues. The CDR3 sequence is CATSRDVGNTEAFF. CDR3 nucleotide sequence: TGTGCCACCAGCAGAGATGTGGGGAACACTGAAGCTTTCTTT.

V gene TRBV6-5 combines with J gene TRBJ1-4, with 8 nucleotides matching TRBD1. The V and J ends lost 0 bases and 8 bases, in that order; junction bases with no gene match: 5. Germline V gene lookup returns CDR1 MNHEY and CDR2 SVGAGI. This CDR3 comprises 15 residues. For the CDR3, the DNA is TGTGCCAGCAGTTACTCATCAGGGGGCGGGGAAAAACTGTTTTTT. Translating it yields CASSYSSGGGEKLFF.

The V and J genes are TRBV9 and TRBJ2-7, with D possibly being TRBD1 (6 bases). V dropped 4 bases and J dropped 6 bases, with 14 bases sitting between them. This CDR3 has 13 residues. In germline, CDR1 is SGDLS, CDR2 YYNGEE. CDR3 in amino acids: CASSSTGQSEQYF. CDR3 in DNA: TGTGCCAGCAGCTCAACTGGACAGTCCGAGCAGTACTTC.

The rearrangement links TRBV7-2 to TRBJ1-4; TRBD1 aligns across 9 bases. This CDR3 spans 15 amino acids. CDR1 SGHTA and CDR2 FQGNSA come from the germline V gene. Unmatched junction bases numbered 10, after V lost 6 bases and J lost 8 bases. The CDR3 region has the DNA TGTGCCAGCAGTTTCGACAGGGGGGCGAAAGAAAAACTGTTTTTT. Translation: CASSFDRGAKEKLFF. Drawing the rest from reference TRBV7-2 and TRBJ1-4, the complete variable domain is GAGVSQSPSNKVTEKGKDVELRCDPISGHTALYWYRQSLGQGLEFLIYFQGNSAPDKSGLPSDRFSAERTGGSVSTLTIQRTQQEDSAVYLCASSFDRGAKEKLFFGSGTQLSVL.

The chain employs TRBV19 and TRBJ1-1, with D uncertain. This CDR3 is 15 amino acids long. Looked up from germline, CDR1 is LNHDA and CDR2 is SQIVND (reference sequence). V lost 1 base and J lost 2, with 11 bases in between. CDR3 sequence reads: CASSIGPLPNTEAFF. The CDR3 DNA reads TGTGCCAGTAGTATAGGACCCCTTCCTAACACTGAAGCTTTCTTT. The variable domain in full, completed from reference TRBV19 and TRBJ1-1, reads DGGITQSPKYLFRKEGQNVTLSCEQNLNHDAMYWYRQDPGQGLRLIYYSQIVNDFQKGDIAEGYSVSREKKESFPLTVTSAQKNPTAFYLCASSIGPLPNTEAFFGQGTRLTVV.

This clone was seen a handful of times. The V gene is TRBV7-8, the J gene TRBJ2-2, with D unresolved. Trimming left V 2 bases short and J 2 bases short, with 6 bases between. The CDR3 is 14 amino acids. CDR1 and CDR2 from the germline V gene are SGHVS and FQNEAQ. The chain's CDR3 is CASSLKRNTGELFF. CDR3 bases: TGTGCCAGCAGCTTAAAACGAAACACCGGGGAGCTGTTTTTT.

V is TRBV5-1 and J is TRBJ1-2; maybe TRBD1 (5 bases). The CDR3 contains 13 residues. The V gene's germline CDR1 is SGHRS and CDR2 YFSETQ. V was cut by 4 bases and J by 7 bases, with 14 bases left in between. The CDR3 nucleotides read TGCGCCAGCAGCATGAACAGGAGGTCTGGCTACACCTTC. This sequence encodes CASSMNRRSGYTF.

The V gene is TRBV6-1, the J gene TRBJ2-5; D not resolved. The V and J ends lost 1 base and 4 bases respectively, with 10 bases between them. This CDR3 has 14 amino acids. From germline, CDR1 is MNHNS and CDR2 SASEGT. CDR3 sequence reads: CASSEGVGRETQYF. CDR3 in DNA: TGTGCCAGCAGTGAAGGTGTAGGTCGAGAGACCCAGTACTTC.

The V call is TRBV7-6, the J call TRBJ2-3; D gene unclear. The CDR3 length is 14 residues. CDR1 is SGHVS, CDR2 FNYEAQ, per germline. The V and J ends lost 4 bases and 1 base respectively, with 9 bases between them. The CDR3 spells CASSSRTGTDTQYF. The CDR3 coding sequence is TGTGCCAGCAGCTCGCGAACCGGCACAGATACGCAGTATTTT.

The V gene is TRBV19, the J gene TRBJ1-2, with 9 bases aligning to TRBD1. Germline CDR1 LNHDA, CDR2 SQIVND (reference sequence). CDR3 length: 14 amino acids. Losses at the gene ends were 4 bases for V and 2 bases for J; bases not matched to a gene: 2. CDR3 in amino acids: CASSTGTGNYGYTF. The CDR3 nucleotides read TGTGCCAGTAGTACCGGGACAGGGAACTATGGCTACACCTTC.